Listed here are 2 T cell receptor beta chains from one sample, sequenced in a study of cytomegalovirus exposure and HLA in healthy donors. The PCR made use of 60 Vbeta and 13 Jbeta primers. TCRdb's copy holds only in-frame clones and misses some; the assay was immunoSEQ multiplex PCR. The sample yields thousands of clones, about half seen once. The specimen sequenced was PBMCs. The receptor set was obtained from a man younger than 40 in good health and CMV-seropositive.

The chain joins TRBV25-1 to TRBJ2-7; 12 bases align to TRBD2. This CDR3 has 15 amino acids. Germline V gives CDR1 MGHDK, CDR2 SYGVNS. The ends lost 4 bases at V and 2 bases at J; junction bases unmatched: 3. The CDR3 coding sequence is TGTGCCAGCAGTGCCTCTAGCGGGGGGGCCTACGAGCAGTACTTC. Protein: CASSASSGGAYEQYF.

The chain carries TRBV7-2 and TRBJ1-1; D is possibly TRBD1 (6 bases). V was cut by 7 bases and J by 2 bases, with 11 bases left in between. Germline CDR1 SGHTA, CDR2 FQGNSA. The CDR3 consists of 13 residues. The CDR3 DNA reads TGTGCCAGCACCCCGGACAGAAACACTGAAGCTTTCTTT. Translated: CASTPDRNTEAFF. The entire variable domain, with the rest obtained from reference TRBV7-2 and TRBJ1-1, is as follows: GAGVSQSPSNKVTEKGKDVELRCDPISGHTALYWYRQSLGQGLEFLIYFQGNSAPDKSGLPSDRFSAERTGGSVSTLTIQRTQQEDSAVYLCASTPDRNTEAFFGQGTRLTVV.